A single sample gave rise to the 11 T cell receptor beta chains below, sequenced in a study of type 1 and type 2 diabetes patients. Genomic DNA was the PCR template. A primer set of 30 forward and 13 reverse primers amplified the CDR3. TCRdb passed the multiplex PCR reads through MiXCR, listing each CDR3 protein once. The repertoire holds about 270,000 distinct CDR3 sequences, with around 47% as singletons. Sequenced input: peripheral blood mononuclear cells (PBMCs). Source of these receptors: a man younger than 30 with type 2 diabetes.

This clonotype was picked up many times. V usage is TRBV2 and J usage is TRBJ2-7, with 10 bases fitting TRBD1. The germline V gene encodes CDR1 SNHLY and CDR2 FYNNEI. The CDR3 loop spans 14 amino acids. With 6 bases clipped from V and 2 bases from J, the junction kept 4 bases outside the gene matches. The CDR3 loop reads CASRTGGETYEQYF. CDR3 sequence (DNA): TGTGCCAGCAGGACAGGGGGCGAAACCTACGAGCAGTACTTC.

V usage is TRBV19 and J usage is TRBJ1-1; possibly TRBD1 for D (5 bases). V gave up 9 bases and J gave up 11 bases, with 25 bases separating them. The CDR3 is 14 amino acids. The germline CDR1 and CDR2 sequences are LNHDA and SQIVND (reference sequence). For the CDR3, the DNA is TGTGCCAGCTCCAGCGTAGGAGGGTTCGGGACGGCTTTCTTT. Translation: CASSSVGGFGTAFF.

The CDR3 sequence is CSPLAPEETQYF. Written as DNA, the CDR3 is TGCAGTCCCCTAGCCCCCGAAGAGACCCAGTACTTC. The chain is built from TRBV20-1 and TRBJ2-5; perhaps TRBD2 as D (5 bases). There are 12 residues in the CDR3. CDR1 is DFQATT, CDR2 SNEGSKA, per germline (reference sequence). Trimming left V 8 bases short and J 3 bases short, with 13 bases between.

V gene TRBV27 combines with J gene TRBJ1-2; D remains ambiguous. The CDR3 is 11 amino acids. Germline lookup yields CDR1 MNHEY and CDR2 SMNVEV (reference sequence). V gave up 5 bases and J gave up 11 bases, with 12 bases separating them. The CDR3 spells CASSDGRAYTF. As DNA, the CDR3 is TGTGCCAGCAGTGACGGACGGGCTTACACCTTC.

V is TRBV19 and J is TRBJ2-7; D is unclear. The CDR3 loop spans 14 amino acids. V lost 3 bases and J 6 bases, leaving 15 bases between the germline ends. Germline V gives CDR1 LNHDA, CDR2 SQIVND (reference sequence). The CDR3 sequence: CASSMTHTVVEQYF. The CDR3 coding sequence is TGTGCCAGTAGTATGACACATACCGTGGTCGAGCAGTACTTC.

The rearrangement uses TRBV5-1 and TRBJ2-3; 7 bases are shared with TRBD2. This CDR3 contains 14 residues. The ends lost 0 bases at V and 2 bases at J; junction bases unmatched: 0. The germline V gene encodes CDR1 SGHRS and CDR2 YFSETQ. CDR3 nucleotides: TGCGCCAGCAGCTTGGGGGACTACACAGATACGCAGTATTTT. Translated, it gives CASSLGDYTDTQYF.

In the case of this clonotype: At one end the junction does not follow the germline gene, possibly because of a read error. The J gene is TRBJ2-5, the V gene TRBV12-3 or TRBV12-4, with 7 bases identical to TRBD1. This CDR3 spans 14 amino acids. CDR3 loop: CASSLGQVQETQYF. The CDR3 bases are TGTGCCAGCAGCTTAGGACAGGTCCAAGAGACCCAGTACTTC.

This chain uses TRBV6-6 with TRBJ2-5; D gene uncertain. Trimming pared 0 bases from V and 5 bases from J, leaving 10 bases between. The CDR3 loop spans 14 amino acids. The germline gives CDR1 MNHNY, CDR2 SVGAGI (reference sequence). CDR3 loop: CASSYSRLGETQYF. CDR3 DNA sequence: TGTGCCAGCAGTTACTCGAGGCTGGGGGAGACCCAGTACTTC.

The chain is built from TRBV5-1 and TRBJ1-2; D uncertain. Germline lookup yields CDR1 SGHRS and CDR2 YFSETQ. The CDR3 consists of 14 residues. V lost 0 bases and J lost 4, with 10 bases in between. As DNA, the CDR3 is TGCGCCAGCAGCTTGGCCGTCGACACCTATGGCTACACCTTC. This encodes CASSLAVDTYGYTF.

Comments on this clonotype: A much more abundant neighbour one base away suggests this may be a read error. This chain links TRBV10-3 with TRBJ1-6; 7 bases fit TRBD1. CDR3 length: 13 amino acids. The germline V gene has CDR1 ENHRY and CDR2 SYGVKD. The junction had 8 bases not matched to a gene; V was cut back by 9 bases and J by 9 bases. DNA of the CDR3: TGTGCCATACATCGGGACAGTAGTTCACCCCTCCACTTT. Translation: CAIHRDSSSPLHF.

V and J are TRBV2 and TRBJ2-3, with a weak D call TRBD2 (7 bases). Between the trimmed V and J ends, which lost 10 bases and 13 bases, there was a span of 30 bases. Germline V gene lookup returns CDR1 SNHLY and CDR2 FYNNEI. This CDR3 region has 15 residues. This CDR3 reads CATTHDRTRLGWKYF. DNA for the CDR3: TGTGCCACCACCCACGACAGGACTAGATTGGGGTGGAAGTATTTT.